Included here is one TCR beta chain sequence, with context. Its antigen is unknown. This sample is part of a study of blood T cells in healthy people across ages. Study-wide points: The lack of PBMC sorting stopped any conclusive naive versus antigen-experienced comparison.

Germline trimming cut 6 bases from V and 6 bases from J; bases unmatched to any gene: 9. The CDR3 sequence is 14 residues long. Germline CDR1 SNHLY, CDR2 FYNNEI. The use of a sample-barcoded 5' primer and a J-beta primer mix characterized a second PCR of roughly 6 to 11 cycles. TCRdb analysed the 5' RACE reads with MiXCR anew, one entry per CDR3 protein. In the table there are under 800,000 distinct CDR3 sequences, approximately 21% of which are singletons. The sample taken for sequencing was blood. The V gene is TRBV2, the J gene TRBJ1-1; 8 bases line up with TRBD1. This clonotype originated in a man aged 70 or older in good health. For the CDR3, the DNA is TGTGCCAGCAGGCTACAGGGGGTGGGTGCTGAAGCTTTCTTT. Translated: CASRLQGVGAEAFF.